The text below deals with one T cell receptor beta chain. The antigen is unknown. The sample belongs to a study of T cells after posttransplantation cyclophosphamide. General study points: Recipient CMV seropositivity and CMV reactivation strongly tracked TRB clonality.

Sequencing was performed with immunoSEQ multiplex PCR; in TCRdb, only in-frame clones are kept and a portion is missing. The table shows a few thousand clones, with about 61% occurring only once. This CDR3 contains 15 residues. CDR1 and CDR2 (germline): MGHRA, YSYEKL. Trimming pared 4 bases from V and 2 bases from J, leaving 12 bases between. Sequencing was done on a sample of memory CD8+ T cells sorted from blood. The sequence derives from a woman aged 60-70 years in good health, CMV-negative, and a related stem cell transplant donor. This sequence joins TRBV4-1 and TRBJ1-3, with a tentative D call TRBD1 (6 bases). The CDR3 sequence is CASSPSQGTGNTIYF. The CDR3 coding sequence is TGCGCCAGCAGCCCAAGCCAGGGGACTGGAAACACCATATATTTT.